Each of the 5 T cell receptor beta chains below was sequenced from the same sample in a study of T cell changes during pregnancy in multiple sclerosis. Measured with immunoSEQ multiplex PCR; TCRdb has only the in-frame clones, and not every one. The sample includes approximately 130,000 clones, about 96% of them seen just once. The sample here was peripheral blood, taken after pregnancy. The origin of the receptors is a female donor with multiple sclerosis, enrolled in a pregnancy study.

The chain recombines TRBV5-4 with TRBJ2-2, with 9 bases that match TRBD1. CDR1 and CDR2 (germline): SGHNT, YYREEE (reference sequence). The CDR3 covers 16 residues. V was pared by 4 bases and J by 4 bases, with 8 bases of the junction left unmatched. CDR3 sequence: CASSTRDRVVTGELFF. CDR3 bases: TGTGCCAGCAGCACTCGGGACAGGGTCGTCACCGGGGAGCTGTTTTTT.

The chain carries TRBV15 and TRBJ1-1, with D possibly being TRBD1 (5 bases). The CDR3 is made up of 14 amino acids. Germline CDR1 and CDR2: LNHNV and YYDKDF (reference sequence). Trimming took 5 bases from V and 3 from J, leaving 13 bases between them. The CDR3 DNA follows: TGTGCCACCAGCCCGCGGGACGGGTACACTGAAGCTTTCTTT. This gives the protein CATSPRDGYTEAFF.

The rearrangement uses TRBV14 and TRBJ2-1, with 12 bases lining up with TRBD2. After removal of 0 bases from V and 6 bases from J, the junction contained 15 bases not matched to a gene. This CDR3 is built from 20 residues. Germline V gene data show CDR1 as SGHDN and CDR2 as FVKESK. The CDR3 DNA is TGTGCCAGCAGCCAAGATAGGACCTGGAGACTAGCGGGAGTAAGCAATGAGCAGTTCTTC. Its protein product is CASSQDRTWRLAGVSNEQFF. The variable domain in full, completed from reference TRBV14 and TRBJ2-1, reads EAGVTQFPSHSVIEKGQTVTLRCDPISGHDNLYWYRRVMGKEIKFLLHFVKESKQDESGMPNNRFLAERTGGTYSTLKVQPAELEDSGVYFCASSQDRTWRLAGVSNEQFFGPGTRLTVL.

The rearrangement joins TRBV28 to TRBJ2-7; no reliable D call. Germline lookup yields CDR1 MDHEN and CDR2 SYDVKM. CDR3 length equals 13 residues. The ends were cut back, 3 bases at V and 6 bases at J, with 12 bases in the middle. As DNA, the CDR3 is TGTGCCAGCAGTTTGTCCCTCGTCAGCGAGCAGTACTTC. It yields the protein CASSLSLVSEQYF.

The gene calls are TRBV28 and TRBJ1-1; a possible D gene is TRBD1 (6 bases). Trimming stripped 0 bases from V and 3 bases from J, with 14 bases between. Germline V gives CDR1 MDHEN, CDR2 SYDVKM. The CDR3 is 16 amino acids. The CDR3 protein is CASSLWPTGRDTEAFF. In DNA, the CDR3 is TGTGCCAGCAGTTTATGGCCTACAGGGAGGGACACTGAAGCTTTCTTT.